Listed below are T cell receptor beta chains from one sample, sequenced in a study of cytotoxic CD8 clonotypes in ibrutinib-treated CLL. Sequenced by immunoSEQ multiplex PCR; TCRdb stores in-frame clones only, minus some. The sample records 120,000 to 150,000 clones, about 91% being singletons. Specimen: PBMCs, collected after 12 months of ibrutinib treatment. Source of these receptors: a human donor with chronic lymphocytic leukemia. The conserved cysteine and the conserved F or W are not part of the CDR3 here.

V	J	CDR3
TRBV4-2	TRBJ2-7	ASSQEDRGSYEQY
TRBV30	TRBJ1-2	AWSSRGGYT
TRBV28	TRBJ1-2	ASSLDRSNYGYT
TRBV4-1	TRBJ2-2	ASSQDTRTSANTGELF
TRBV7-9	TRBJ2-1	ASSPAPGLAGGSEQF
TRBV7-6	TRBJ1-5	ASSSLSTDQPQH
TRBV18	TRBJ2-1	ASSRGPGNEQF
TRBV7-2	TRBJ2-1	ASSQSGPTYNEQF
TRBV19	TRBJ2-7	ASSNPGQGAQSSYEQY
TRBV6-5	TRBJ2-1	ASSLGLAASNEQF
TRBV30	TRBJ2-1	AWRTGLAFDEQF
TRBV11-3	TRBJ2-2	ASSSTGLNTGELF
TRBV9	TRBJ2-1	ASSALAGGPSYNEQF
TRBV30	TRBJ1-1	AWFMNTEAF
TRBV5-4	TRBJ2-5	ASSLNREQETQY
TRBV11-3	TRBJ2-3	ASSLGAGETDTQY
TRBV6-1	TRBJ1-4	ASSESGAGNEKLF
TRBV28	TRBJ1-5	ATLPQRFAPQH
TRBV5-1	TRBJ2-1	ASSLAGGSHNEQF
TRBV10-2	TRBJ2-6	ASGTVADVLT
TRBV7-6	TRBJ2-5	ASSLGTTQETQY
TRBV6-1	TRBJ1-1	ASSEVAVGNTEAF
TRBV28	TRBJ1-5	ASPKRAGGAGGNQPQH
TRBV4-1	TRBJ2-5	ASSQEGAGETQY
TRBV19	TRBJ2-2	ASSIFRLAMETGELF
TRBV6-6	TRBJ1-5	ASSTADTSNQPQH
TRBV28	TRBJ1-2	ASRRGLNYGYT
TRBV27	TRBJ2-1	ASSFIPLAGVENEQF
TRBV15	TRBJ1-3	ATSRQQGAAGNTIY
TRBV19	TRBJ2-1	ASMAVRTSSYNEQF
TRBV6-6	TRBJ2-2	ASSEIRVTGELF